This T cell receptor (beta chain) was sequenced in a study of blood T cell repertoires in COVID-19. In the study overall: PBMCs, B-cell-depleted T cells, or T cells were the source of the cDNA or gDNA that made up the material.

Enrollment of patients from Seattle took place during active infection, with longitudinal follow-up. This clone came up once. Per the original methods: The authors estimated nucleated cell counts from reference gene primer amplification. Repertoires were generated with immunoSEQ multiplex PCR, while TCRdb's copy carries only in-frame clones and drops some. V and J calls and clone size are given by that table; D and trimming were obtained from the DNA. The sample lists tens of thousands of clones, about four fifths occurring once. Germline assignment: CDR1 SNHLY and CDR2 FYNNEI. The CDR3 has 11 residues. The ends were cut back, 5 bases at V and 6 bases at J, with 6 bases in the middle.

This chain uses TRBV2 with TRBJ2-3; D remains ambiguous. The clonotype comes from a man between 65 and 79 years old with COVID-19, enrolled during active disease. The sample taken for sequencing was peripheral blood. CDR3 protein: CASSHEDTQYF. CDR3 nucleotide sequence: TGTGCCAGCAGTCATGAGGATACGCAGTATTTT.